The clone carrying this T cell receptor delta chain was seen a few times. The antigen remains undetermined. This probably arose from a read error, given a far larger clone one base away. At the DNA level, this CDR3 is encoded by other sequences in the same sample as well. The data were taken from a study of γδ T cells in repeated Plasmodium falciparum infection. Turning to the study itself: Over about 600 days, donors received four mosquito-bite P. falciparum NF54 infections. General study findings and limits: Compared with Australian children, Malian Vdelta2-negative repertoires seemed more clonal, less diverse, less shared. Vgamma9/Vdelta2+ repertoires stayed stably polyclonal over time and infection.

This CDR3 has 24 amino acids. Germline CDR1 TSWWSYY, CDR2 QGS. Flow sorting of PBMC yielded separate Vgamma9/Vdelta2+ and Vdelta2-negative gammadelta T cell populations for bulk repertoire analysis. TCRdb repeated clone calling on the multiplex PCR reads with CATT. The table shows more than 70,000 delta-chain clones, with 0.75% to 1% occurring only once. The V and J genes are TRDV1 and TRDJ1, with D possibly TRDD2 on 7 matching bases. The J gene was not available in TCRdb and was assigned here by matching the DNA to germline segments. The material sequenced was gamma-delta T cells from blood. The source is a pool of human donors (malaria-infected and uninfected, not separated). CDR3 sequence reads: CALGELGFLLPRRFLGRNTDKLIF. The DNA of the CDR3 is TGCGCTCTTGGGGAACTCGGTTTCTTACTTCCTAGACGATTCCTGGGGCGAAACACCGATAAACTCATCTTT.